These 11 T cell receptor beta chains share one sample of origin, sequenced in a study of blood T cell repertoires in COVID-19. Sequencing was performed with immunoSEQ multiplex PCR; in TCRdb, only in-frame clones are kept and a portion is missing. The sample records about 160,000 clones, just under 95% being singletons. The sequencing input was peripheral blood. All receptors come from a woman aged 50 to 60 with acute or convalescent COVID-19.

This clone appeared once. The chain carries TRBV5-4 and TRBJ2-1; TRBD2 aligns across 14 bases. The V gene's germline CDR1 is SGHNT and CDR2 YYREEE (reference sequence). Trimming removed 1 base from V and 14 bases from J; junction bases left unmatched: 2. The CDR3 is made up of 13 amino acids. The DNA for the CDR3 is TGTGCCAGCAGCTTGCAGACTAGCGGGGGGGAGTTCTTC. It yields the protein CASSLQTSGGEFF.

V usage is TRBV30 and J usage is TRBJ1-2, with 8 nucleotides matching TRBD1. The CDR3 spans 15 residues. Germline V gene sequence: CDR1 GTSNPN, CDR2 SVGIG (reference sequence). The junction had 8 bases not matched to a gene; V was cut back by 5 bases and J by 0 bases. The CDR3, as DNA: TGTGCCTGGGATACCGGGACAGGCGCTAACTATGGCTACACCTTC. Translation gives CAWDTGTGANYGYTF.

The chain combines TRBV5-1 with TRBJ2-2; D may be TRBD2 (6 bases). V lost 7 bases and J 5 bases, leaving 21 bases between the germline ends. The CDR3 sequence is 16 residues long. Per germline, CDR1 SGHRS and CDR2 YFSETQ. CDR3 in DNA: TGCGCCAGCGCCATAAATTCTCTTCGGGGGACCGGGGAGCTGTTTTTT. Protein product: CASAINSLRGTGELFF.

The chain employs TRBV7-9 and TRBJ1-4; a possible D gene is TRBD1 (5 bases). V shed 7 bases and J shed 6 bases, with 18 bases lying between them. Germline V CDR1 and CDR2: SEHNR, FQNEAQ (reference sequence). This CDR3 contains 15 residues. CDR3 amino acids: CASTPWQGGYEKLFF. The CDR3 nucleotides read TGTGCCAGCACCCCGTGGCAGGGAGGGTATGAAAAACTGTTTTTT.

V and J are TRBV7-9 and TRBJ2-5; no definite D call. There are 11 residues in the CDR3. Germline V gene sequence: CDR1 SEHNR, CDR2 FQNEAQ (reference sequence). The V end was cut by 7 bases, the J end by 3 bases, with 6 bases between. The CDR3 DNA reads TGTGCCAGCACCCTCGAAGAGACCCAGTACTTC. Encoded protein: CASTLEETQYF. Using reference TRBV7-9 and TRBJ2-5 for the parts outside the CDR3, the full variable domain is DTGVSQNPRHKITKRGQNVTFRCDPISEHNRLYWYRQTLGQGPEFLTYFQNEAQLEKSRLLSDRFSAERPKGSFSTLEIQRTEQGDSAMYLCASTLEETQYFGPGTRLLVL.

The rearrangement links TRBV27 to TRBJ2-2, with a possible D match to TRBD2 (6 bases). The CDR3 spans 13 residues. Germline CDR1 reads MNHEY; CDR2 reads SMNVEV (reference sequence). Deletions cut 8 bases from V and 10 bases from J, with 17 bases between. As DNA, the CDR3 is TGTGCCAGCGGGAGGTCCGTATACGAGGAGCTGTTTTTT. Residues: CASGRSVYEELFF.

This chain joins TRBV25-1 and TRBJ2-7; 8 nucleotides match TRBD1. In germline, CDR1 is MGHDK, CDR2 SYGVNS. J was trimmed by 3 bases and V by 3 bases; bases with no gene match: 7. CDR3 length: 15 amino acids. CDR3 DNA: TGTGCCAGCAGTGACATTGGACAGGGTAACTACGAGCAGTACTTC. This translates into CASSDIGQGNYEQYF.

Note on this clone: Other nucleotide sequences in the sample specify the same CDR3. The chain has TRBV12-3 or TRBV12-4 and TRBJ1-5; D remains ambiguous. The CDR3 has 12 residues. The germline V and J ends were trimmed by 6 bases and 4 bases, with 7 bases remaining between them. The CDR3 nucleotides are TGTGCCAGCAGCCCGGGGAATCAGCCCCAGCATTTT. It specifies CASSPGNQPQHF.

The chain links TRBV7-2 to TRBJ1-3; TRBD1 is a possible D gene (6 bases). The CDR3 length is 18 residues. Trimming left V 5 bases short and J 0 bases short, with 20 bases between. CDR1 SGHTA and CDR2 FQGNSA come from the germline V gene. The CDR3, as DNA: TGTGCCAGCAGCCTGATGGGACACTTTTCTCTCTCTGGAAACACCATATATTTT. This encodes CASSLMGHFSLSGNTIYF.

The chain couples TRBV6-6 to TRBJ1-1; D possibly corresponds to TRBD1 (6 bases). Deletions cut 5 bases from V and 3 bases from J, with 13 bases between. CDR1 and CDR2 from the germline V gene are MNHNY and SVGAGI (reference sequence). This CDR3 spans 14 amino acids. The DNA for the CDR3 is TGTGCCAGCAGTCCAGGGGTCCCCTACACTGAAGCTTTCTTT. The encoded protein is CASSPGVPYTEAFF.

The V call is TRBV27, the J call TRBJ1-1; D uncertain. CDR1 is MNHEY, CDR2 SMNVEV, per germline (reference sequence). V was pared by 2 bases and J by 1 base, with 5 bases between. The CDR3 runs 13 residues. The CDR3, as DNA: TGTGCCAGCAGTTTAACATGGAACACTGAAGCTTTCTTT. This gives the protein CASSLTWNTEAFF.